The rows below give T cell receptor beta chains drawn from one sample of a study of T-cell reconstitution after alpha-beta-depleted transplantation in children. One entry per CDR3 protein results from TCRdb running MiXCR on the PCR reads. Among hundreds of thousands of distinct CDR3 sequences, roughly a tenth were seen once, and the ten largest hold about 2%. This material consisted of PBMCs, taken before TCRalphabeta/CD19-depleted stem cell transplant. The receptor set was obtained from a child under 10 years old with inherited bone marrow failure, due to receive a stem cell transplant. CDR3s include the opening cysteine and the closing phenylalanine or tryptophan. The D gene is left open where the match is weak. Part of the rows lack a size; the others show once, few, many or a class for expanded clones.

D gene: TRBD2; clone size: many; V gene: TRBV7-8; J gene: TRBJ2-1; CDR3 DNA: TGTGCCAGCAGCTTAGACCTTTTAGCGGGAGGGAACAATGAGCAGTTCTTC; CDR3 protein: CASSLDLLAGGNNEQFF
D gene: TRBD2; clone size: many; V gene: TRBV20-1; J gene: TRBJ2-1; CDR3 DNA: TGCAGTGCGAGGAACAAGGGGACTAGCGGAGTCTCTTCCTACAATGAGCAGTTCTTC; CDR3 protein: CSARNKGTSGVSSYNEQFF
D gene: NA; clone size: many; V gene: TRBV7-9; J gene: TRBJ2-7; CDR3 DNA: TGTGCCAGCACCCCAGCAGCATGGTACGAGCAGTACTTC; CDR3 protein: CASTPAAWYEQYF
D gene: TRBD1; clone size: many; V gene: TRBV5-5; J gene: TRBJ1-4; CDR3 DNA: TGTGCCAGCACTCCCGTCGGGGACAGGGGACTTGAAAAACTGTTTTTT; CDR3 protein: CASTPVGDRGLEKLFF
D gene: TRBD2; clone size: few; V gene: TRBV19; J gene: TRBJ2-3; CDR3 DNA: TGTGCCAGTAGATCTAGCGGGCCGAGCACAGATACGCAGTATTTT; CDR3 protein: CASRSSGPSTDTQYF
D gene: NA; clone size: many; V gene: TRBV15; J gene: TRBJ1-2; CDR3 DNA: TGTGCCACCAGCAGAGGCAGGGGTGATGGCTACACCTTC; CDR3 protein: CATSRGRGDGYTF
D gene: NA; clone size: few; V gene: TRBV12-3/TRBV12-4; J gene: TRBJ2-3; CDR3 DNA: TGTGCCAGCAGTTTACAGGCTAGCAGTACGCAGTATTTT; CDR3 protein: CASSLQASSTQYF
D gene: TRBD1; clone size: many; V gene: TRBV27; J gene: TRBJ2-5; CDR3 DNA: TGTGCCAGCCGGGAGACAGGGGGCAGGACCCAGTACTTC; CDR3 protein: CASRETGGRTQYF
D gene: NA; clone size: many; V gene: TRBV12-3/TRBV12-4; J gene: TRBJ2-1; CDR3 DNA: TGTGCCAGCAGTTTAGTGACCGGGACAATCCCCTACAATGAGCAGTTCTTC; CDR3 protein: CASSLVTGTIPYNEQFF
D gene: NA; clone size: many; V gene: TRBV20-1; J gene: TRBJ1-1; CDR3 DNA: TGCAGTGCAAGGCGGGGGGGGTTGGGCACTGAAGCTTTCTTT; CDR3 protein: CSARRGGLGTEAFF
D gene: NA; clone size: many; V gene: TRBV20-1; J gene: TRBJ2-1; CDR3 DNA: TGCAGTGCTAGTCCTCTCGGTCTTCAGTTCTTC; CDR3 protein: CSASPLGLQFF
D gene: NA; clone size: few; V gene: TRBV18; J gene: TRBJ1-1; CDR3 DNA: TGTGCCAGCTCACCAAGCAGGGGAGGAACTGAAGCTTTCTTT; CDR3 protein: CASSPSRGGTEAFF
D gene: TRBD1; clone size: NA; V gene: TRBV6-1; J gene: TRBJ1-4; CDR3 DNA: TGTGCCAGCACCAGCGACAGGGTTAGCGAAAAACTGTTTTTT; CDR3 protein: CASTSDRVSEKLFF
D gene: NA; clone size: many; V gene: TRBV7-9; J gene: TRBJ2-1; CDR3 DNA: TGTGCCAGCAGCTTAGCGGCCCAACAAAGAAGGAATGAGCAGTTCTTC; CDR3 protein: CASSLAAQQRRNEQFF
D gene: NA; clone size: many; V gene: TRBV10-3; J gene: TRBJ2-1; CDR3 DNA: TGTGCCATCAGTGAGTGGGGGAATGAGCAGTTCTTC; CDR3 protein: CAISEWGNEQFF
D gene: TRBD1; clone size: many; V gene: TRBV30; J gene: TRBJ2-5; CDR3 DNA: TGTGCCTGGAAAGGGCGACAGGGCTCATGGGAGACCCAGTACTTC; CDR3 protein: CAWKGRQGSWETQYF
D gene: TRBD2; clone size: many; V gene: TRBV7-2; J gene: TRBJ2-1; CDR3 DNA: TGTGCCAGCAGCTTGGGACTACACAATGAGCAGTTCTTC; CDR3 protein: CASSLGLHNEQFF
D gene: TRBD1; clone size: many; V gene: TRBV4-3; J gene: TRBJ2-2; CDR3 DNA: TGCGCCAGCTCACGGACAGGGGGCCCCGGGGAGCTGTTTTTT; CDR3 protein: CASSRTGGPGELFF
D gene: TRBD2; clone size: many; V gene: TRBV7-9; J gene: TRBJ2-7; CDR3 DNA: TGTGCCAGCAGCCCCAGACTAGCGGGACGGTACGAGCAGTACTTC; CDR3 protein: CASSPRLAGRYEQYF
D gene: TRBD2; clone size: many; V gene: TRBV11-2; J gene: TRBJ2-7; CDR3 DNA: TGTGCCAGCAGCCTGACTAGCGGGAGGTTCGCCGAGCAGTACTTC; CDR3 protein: CASSLTSGRFAEQYF
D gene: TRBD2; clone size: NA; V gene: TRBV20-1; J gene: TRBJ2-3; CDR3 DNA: TGCAGTGCTAGAGGAGCTAGCGGGAGGGCCTATACGCAGTATTTT; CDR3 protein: CSARGASGRAYTQYF
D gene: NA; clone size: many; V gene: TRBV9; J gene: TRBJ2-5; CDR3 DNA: TGTGCCAGCAGCGTAGATGGTCGGCTCCCACTGGGAGAGACCCAGTACTTC; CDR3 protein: CASSVDGRLPLGETQYF
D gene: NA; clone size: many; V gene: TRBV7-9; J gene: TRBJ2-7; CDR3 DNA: TGTGCCAGCAGGTCCGGGGGTTACGAGCAGTACTTC; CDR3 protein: CASRSGGYEQYF
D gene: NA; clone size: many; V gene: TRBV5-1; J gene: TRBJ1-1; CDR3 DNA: TGCGCCAGCAGCGCAGGGGTACTAAACACTGAAGCTTTCTTT; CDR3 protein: CASSAGVLNTEAFF
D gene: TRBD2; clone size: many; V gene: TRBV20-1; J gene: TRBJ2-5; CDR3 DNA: TGCAGTGCTAGCCAGGGACTACTCGACGAGACCCAGTACTTC; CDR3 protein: CSASQGLLDETQYF
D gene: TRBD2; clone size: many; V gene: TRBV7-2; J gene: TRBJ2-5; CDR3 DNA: TGTGCCAGCAGCTCTATAATTGGGCTAGCGGGACTTAGGGAGACCCAGTACTTC; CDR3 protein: CASSSIIGLAGLRETQYF
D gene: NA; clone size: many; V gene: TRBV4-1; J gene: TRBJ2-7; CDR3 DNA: TGCGCCAGCAGCCAAGTAAGGAGGGGCTACGAGCAGTACTTC; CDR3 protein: CASSQVRRGYEQYF
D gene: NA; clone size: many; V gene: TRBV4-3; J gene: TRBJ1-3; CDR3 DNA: TGCGCCAGCAGCCGGTCGACTGGCGGAAACACCATATATTTT; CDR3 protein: CASSRSTGGNTIYF
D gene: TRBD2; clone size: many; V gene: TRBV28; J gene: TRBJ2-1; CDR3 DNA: TGTGCCAGCAGTTTGCGGACTAGCAACTACAATGAGCAGTTCTTC; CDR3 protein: CASSLRTSNYNEQFF
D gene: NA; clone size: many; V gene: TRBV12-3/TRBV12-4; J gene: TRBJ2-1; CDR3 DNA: TGTGCCAGCAGTTTTGCAGCAGGGGTCCCCAATGAGCAGTTCTTC; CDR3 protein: CASSFAAGVPNEQFF
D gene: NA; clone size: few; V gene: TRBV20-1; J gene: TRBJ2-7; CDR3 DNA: TGCAGTGCTCGAACCCCGCTCTCCTACGAGCAGTACTTC; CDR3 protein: CSARTPLSYEQYF